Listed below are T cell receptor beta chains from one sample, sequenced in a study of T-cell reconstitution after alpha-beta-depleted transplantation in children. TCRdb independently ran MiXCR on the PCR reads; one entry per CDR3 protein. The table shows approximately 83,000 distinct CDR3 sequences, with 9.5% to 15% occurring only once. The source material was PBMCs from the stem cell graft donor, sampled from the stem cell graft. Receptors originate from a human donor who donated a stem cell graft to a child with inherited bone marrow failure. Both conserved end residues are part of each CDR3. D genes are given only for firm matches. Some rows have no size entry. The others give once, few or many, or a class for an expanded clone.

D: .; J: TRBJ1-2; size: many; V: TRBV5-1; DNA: TGCGCCAGCAGCTTGGAGGGTTACTATGGCTACACCTTC; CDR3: CASSLEGYYGYTF
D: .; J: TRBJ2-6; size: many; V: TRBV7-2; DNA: TGTGCCAGCAGCTTATTTTTGTTGGGAGCTGGGGCCAACGTCCTGACTTTC; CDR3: CASSLFLLGAGANVLTF
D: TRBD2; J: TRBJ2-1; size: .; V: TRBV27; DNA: TGTGCCAGCAGTGTATACGCGGGAGCTGGGAGTGAGCAGTTCTTC; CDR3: CASSVYAGAGSEQFF
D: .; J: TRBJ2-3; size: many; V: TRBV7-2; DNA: TGTGCCAGCAGCACCCGCGCTGCAGATACGCAGTATTTT; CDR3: CASSTRAADTQYF
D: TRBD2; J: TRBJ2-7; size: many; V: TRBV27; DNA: TGTGCCAGCAGTTTTGGGACTACTTTTGAGCAGTACTTC; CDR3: CASSFGTTFEQYF
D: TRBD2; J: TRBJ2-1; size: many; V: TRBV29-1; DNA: TGCAGCGTCGGACTAGCGGGAGTGGGGACGCAGTTCTTC; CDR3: CSVGLAGVGTQFF
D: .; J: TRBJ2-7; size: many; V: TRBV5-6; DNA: TGTGCCAGCAGCTTGGAGCTAGGACAAGAATACGAGCAGTACTTC; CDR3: CASSLELGQEYEQYF
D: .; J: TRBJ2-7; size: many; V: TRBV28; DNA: TGTGCCAGCAGTCCGGATGCCTACGAGCAGTACTTC; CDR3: CASSPDAYEQYF
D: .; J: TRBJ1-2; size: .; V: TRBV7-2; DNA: TGTGCCAGCAGCTTACTAGACCTCACAGACACCTTC; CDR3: CASSLLDLTDTF
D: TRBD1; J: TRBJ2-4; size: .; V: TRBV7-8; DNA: TGTGCCAGCAGCCCAAGAGGACAGGCAGCGGACATTCAGTACTTC; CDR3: CASSPRGQAADIQYF
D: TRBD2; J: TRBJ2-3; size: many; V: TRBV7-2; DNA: TGTGCCAGCAGCCGCCGGGGACTAGCGGGGAGCACAGATACGCAGTATTTT; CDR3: CASSRRGLAGSTDTQYF
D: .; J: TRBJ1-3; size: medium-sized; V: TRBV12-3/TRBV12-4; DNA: TGTGCCAGCAGCCGGACCCTACCAAACACCATATATTTT; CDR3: CASSRTLPNTIYF